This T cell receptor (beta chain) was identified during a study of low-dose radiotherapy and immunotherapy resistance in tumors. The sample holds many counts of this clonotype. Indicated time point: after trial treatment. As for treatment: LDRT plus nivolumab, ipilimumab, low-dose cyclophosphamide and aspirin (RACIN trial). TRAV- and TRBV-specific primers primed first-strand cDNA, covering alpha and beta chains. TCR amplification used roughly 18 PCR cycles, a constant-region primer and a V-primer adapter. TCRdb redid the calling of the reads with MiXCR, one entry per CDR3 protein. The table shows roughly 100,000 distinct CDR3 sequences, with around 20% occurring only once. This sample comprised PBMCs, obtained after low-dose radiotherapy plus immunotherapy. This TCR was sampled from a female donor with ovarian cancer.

In DNA form, the CDR3 reads TGTGCCAGCAGCTTATTTGACAGGGGAGGCGAGCAGTACTTC. It codes for CASSLFDRGGEQYF. This chain links TRBV7-8 with TRBJ2-7; 8 bases line up with TRBD1. Unmatched junction bases numbered 6, after V lost 2 bases and J lost 6 bases. From germline, CDR1 is SGHVS and CDR2 FQNEAQ. There are 14 residues in the CDR3.